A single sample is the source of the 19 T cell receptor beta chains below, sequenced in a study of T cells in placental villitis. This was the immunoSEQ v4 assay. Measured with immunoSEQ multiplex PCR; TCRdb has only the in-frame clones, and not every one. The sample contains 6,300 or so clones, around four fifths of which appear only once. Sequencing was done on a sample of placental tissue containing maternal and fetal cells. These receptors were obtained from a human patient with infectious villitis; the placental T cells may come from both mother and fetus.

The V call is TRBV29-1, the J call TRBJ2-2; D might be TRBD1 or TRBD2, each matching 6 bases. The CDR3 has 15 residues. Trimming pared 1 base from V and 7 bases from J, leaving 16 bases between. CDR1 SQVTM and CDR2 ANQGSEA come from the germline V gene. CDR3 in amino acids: CSVEGGAERGGELFF. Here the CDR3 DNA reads TGCAGCGTTGAAGGGGGGGCTGAGCGAGGCGGGGAGCTGTTTTTT.

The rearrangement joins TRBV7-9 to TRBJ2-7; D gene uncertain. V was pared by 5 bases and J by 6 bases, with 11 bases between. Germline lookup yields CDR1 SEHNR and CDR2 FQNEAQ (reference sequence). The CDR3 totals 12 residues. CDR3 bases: TGTGCCAGCAGCCCTAAAGACCGCGAGCAGTACTTC. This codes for CASSPKDREQYF.

The CDR3 DNA reads as TGCGCCAGCAGCCAAGAAACAGGGAACACTGAAGCTTTCTTT. Translating gives CASSQETGNTEAFF. This rearrangement joins TRBV4-3 to TRBJ1-1; TRBD1 might be the D (5 bases). This CDR3 has 14 amino acids. Germline lookup yields CDR1 LGHNA and CDR2 YSLEER. Trimming removed 0 bases from V and 1 base from J, with 6 bases in between.

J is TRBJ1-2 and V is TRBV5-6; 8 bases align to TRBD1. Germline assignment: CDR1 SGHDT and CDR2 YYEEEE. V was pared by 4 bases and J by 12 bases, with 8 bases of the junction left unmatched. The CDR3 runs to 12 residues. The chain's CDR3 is CASSPGQGSNTF. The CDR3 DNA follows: TGTGCCAGCAGCCCAGGACAGGGTAGTAACACCTTC.

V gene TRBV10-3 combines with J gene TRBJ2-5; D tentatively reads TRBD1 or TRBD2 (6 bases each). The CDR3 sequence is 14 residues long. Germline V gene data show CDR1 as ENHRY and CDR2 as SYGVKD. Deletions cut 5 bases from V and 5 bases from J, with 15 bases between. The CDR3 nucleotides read TGTGCCATCAGTCAAAGGGGGGCGTGGGAGACCCAGTACTTC. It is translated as CAISQRGAWETQYF.

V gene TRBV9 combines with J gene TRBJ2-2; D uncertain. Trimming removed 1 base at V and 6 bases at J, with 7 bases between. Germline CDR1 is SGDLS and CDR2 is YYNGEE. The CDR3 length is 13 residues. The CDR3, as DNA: TGTGCCAGCAGCGTAATTGCCGCCGGGGAGCTGTTTTTT. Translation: CASSVIAAGELFF.

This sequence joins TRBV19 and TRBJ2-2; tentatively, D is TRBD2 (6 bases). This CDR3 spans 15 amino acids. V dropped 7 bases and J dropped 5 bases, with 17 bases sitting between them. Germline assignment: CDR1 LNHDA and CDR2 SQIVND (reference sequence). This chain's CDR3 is CASTIGGPGTGELFF. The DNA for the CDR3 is TGTGCCAGTACTATCGGGGGACCGGGGACCGGGGAGCTGTTTTTT.

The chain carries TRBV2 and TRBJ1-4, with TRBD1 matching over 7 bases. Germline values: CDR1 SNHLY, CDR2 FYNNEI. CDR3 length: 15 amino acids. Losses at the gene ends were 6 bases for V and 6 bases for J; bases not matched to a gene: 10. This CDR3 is CASSLDRVPDEKLFF. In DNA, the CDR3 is TGTGCCAGCAGCCTTGACAGGGTTCCGGATGAAAAACTGTTTTTT.

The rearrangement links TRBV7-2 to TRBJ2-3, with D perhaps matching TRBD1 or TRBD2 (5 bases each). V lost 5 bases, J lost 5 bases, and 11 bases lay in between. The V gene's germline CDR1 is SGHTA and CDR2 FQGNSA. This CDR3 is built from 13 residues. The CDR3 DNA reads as TGTGCCAGCAGCCTCGGGGACCAAGATACGCAGTATTTT. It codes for CASSLGDQDTQYF.

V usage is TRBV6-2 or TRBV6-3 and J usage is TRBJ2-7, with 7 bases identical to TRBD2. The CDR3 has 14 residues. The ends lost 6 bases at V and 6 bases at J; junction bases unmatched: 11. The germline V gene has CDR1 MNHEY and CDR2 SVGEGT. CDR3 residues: CASSRLADLSEQYF. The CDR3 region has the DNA TGTGCCAGCAGCCGTCTAGCGGATCTCTCCGAGCAGTACTTC.

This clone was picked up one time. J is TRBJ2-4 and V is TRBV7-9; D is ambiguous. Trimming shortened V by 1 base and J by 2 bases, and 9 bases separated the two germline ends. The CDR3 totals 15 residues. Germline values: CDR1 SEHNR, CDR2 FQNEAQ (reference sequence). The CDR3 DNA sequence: TGTGCCAGCAGCTTAGGTCTGGGATCCAAAAACATTCAGTACTTC. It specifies CASSLGLGSKNIQYF.

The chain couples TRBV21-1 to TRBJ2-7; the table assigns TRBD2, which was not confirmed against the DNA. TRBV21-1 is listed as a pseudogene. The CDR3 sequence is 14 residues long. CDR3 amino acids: CASRVSTSGPEQYF. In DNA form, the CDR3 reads TGTGCCAGCAGGGTGTCGACTAGCGGGCCAGAGCAGTACTTC.

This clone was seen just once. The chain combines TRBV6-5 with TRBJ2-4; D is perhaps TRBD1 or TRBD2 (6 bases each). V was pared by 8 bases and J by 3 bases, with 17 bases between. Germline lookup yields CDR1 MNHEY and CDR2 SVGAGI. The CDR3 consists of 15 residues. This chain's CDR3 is CASGRGGRGKNIQYF. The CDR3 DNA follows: TGTGCCAGCGGGCGAGGGGGGCGTGGCAAAAACATTCAGTACTTC.

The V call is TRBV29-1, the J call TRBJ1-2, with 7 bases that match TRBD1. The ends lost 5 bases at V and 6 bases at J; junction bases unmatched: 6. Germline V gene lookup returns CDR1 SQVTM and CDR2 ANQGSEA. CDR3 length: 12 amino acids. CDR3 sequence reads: CSVSDRAHGYTF. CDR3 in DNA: TGCAGCGTTTCCGACAGGGCCCATGGCTACACCTTC.

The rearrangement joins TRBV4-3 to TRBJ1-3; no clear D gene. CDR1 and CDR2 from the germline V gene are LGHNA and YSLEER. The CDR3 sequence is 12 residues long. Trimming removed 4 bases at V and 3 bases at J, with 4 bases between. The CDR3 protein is CASSPGGNTIYF. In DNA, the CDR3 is TGCGCCAGCAGCCCAGGTGGAAACACCATATATTTT.

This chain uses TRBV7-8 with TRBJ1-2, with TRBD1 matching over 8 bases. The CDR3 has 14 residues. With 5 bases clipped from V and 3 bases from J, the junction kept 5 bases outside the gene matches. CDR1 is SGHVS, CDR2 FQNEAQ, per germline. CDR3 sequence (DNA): TGTGCCAGCAGCCCCAGGGGGCAGTACTATGGCTACACCTTC. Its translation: CASSPRGQYYGYTF.

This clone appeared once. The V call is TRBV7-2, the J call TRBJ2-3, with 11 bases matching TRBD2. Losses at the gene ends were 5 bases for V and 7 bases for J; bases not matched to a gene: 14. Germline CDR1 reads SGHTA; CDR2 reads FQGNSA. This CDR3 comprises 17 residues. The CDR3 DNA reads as TGTGCCAGCAGCCCCCGACTAGCGGGGACGACCTTGAATACGCAGTATTTT. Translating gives CASSPRLAGTTLNTQYF.

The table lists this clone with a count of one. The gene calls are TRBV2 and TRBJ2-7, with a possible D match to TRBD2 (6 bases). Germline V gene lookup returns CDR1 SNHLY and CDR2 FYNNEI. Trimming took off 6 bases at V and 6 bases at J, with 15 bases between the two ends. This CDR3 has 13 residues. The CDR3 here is CASSPLERAEQYF. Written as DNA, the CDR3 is TGTGCCAGCAGCCCCTTGGAGCGGGCCGAGCAGTACTTC.

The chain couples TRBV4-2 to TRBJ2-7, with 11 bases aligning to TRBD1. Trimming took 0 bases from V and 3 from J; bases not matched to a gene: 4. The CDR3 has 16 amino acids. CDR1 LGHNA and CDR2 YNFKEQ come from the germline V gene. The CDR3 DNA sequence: TGTGCCAGCAGCCAAGATAGGGGGACAGGGGGCTACGAGCAGTACTTC. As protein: CASSQDRGTGGYEQYF.